This T cell receptor (beta chain) was recovered during a study of technical replicates of blood from four donors. Method: immunoSEQ multiplex PCR; TCRdb's copy keeps in-frame clones and lacks some. The sample includes tens of thousands of clones, roughly 92% of them seen just once. In germline, CDR1 is LGHNA, CDR2 YNFKEQ. The CDR3 is 13 amino acids. Trimming took off 3 bases at V and 7 bases at J, with 10 bases between the two ends. Sequences were obtained from PBMCs. The receptor was derived from a human donor in good health. Some clones in this sample may be carry-over from other donors' samples. This rearrangement joins TRBV4-2 to TRBJ2-1; D remains ambiguous. The CDR3 nucleotides are TGTGCCAGCAGCCAGCAGCGAAATAATGAGCAGTTCTTC. Protein sequence: CASSQQRNNEQFF.